Listed below are T cell receptor beta chains from one sample, sequenced in a study of T cell repertoires in cytomegalovirus infection. MiXCR, run by TCRdb on the reads, gives a single entry per CDR3 protein. Of approximately 110,000 distinct CDR3 sequences listed, about 30% are singletons. For these TCRs, the target antigens are not known. This specimen consisted of CD8+ T cells from cultured PBMCs, obtained from culture after CMV antigen stimulation. These receptors were obtained from a human donor in good health (CMV status not recorded). Some clones in this sample may be carry-over from other donors' samples. The CDR3 runs from the conserved cysteine through the conserved F or W. The order of the fields is V gene, D gene, clone size, J gene, CDR3 DNA, CDR3 protein. D genes are given only for firm matches. Only part of the rows carry a size: once, few, many, or a class if the clone is expanded.

TRBV5-4,-,many,TRBJ2-1,TGTGCCAGCAGCTTGGGGGACGGATACAATGAGCAGTTCTTC,CASSLGDGYNEQFF
TRBV7-8,TRBD1,few,TRBJ2-3,TGTGCCAGCAGCTTCCGAGAACTAAAGGACAGGGGGTCCACAGATACGCAGTATTTT,CASSFRELKDRGSTDTQYF
TRBV6-6,-,-,TRBJ1-2,TGTGCCAGCATGGCTTCCTATGACTACACCTTC,CASMASYDYTF
TRBV9,-,-,TRBJ1-6,TGTGCCAGCAGCGAGGGGGGGTATCAAAGTTCACCCCTCCACTTT,CASSEGGYQSSPLHF
TRBV14,-,-,TRBJ1-1,TGTGCCAGCAGCCAAGGACTGACGAACACTGAAGCTTTCTTT,CASSQGLTNTEAFF
TRBV4-1,TRBD1,-,TRBJ2-7,TGCGCCAGCAGCCAGCCGGGACAGGGCACCTACGAGCAGTACTTC,CASSQPGQGTYEQYF
TRBV2,-,few,TRBJ2-3,TGTGCCAGTGAGGACAACACAGATACGCAGTATTTT,CASEDNTDTQYF
TRBV4-1,-,-,TRBJ1-1,TGCGCCAGCAGCCAAGGGGGGAGGGGGGCCTGGAACACTGAAGCTTTCTTT,CASSQGGRGAWNTEAFF
TRBV12-3/TRBV12-4,-,-,TRBJ2-7,TGTGCCAGCAGTTTAAGGGACCCCTACGAGCAGTACTTC,CASSLRDPYEQYF
TRBV7-6,TRBD1,few,TRBJ2-2,TGTGCCAGCACCCTTCCGACAGGGGAGGACACCGGGGAGCTGTTTTTT,CASTLPTGEDTGELFF
TRBV7-3,TRBD1,once,TRBJ1-1,TGTGCCAGCAGCTTAACTTACAGGGGAGGTGAAGCTTTCTTT,CASSLTYRGGEAFF
TRBV7-6,-,once,TRBJ1-5,TGTGCCAGCAGCCATCAGGGACCGGGCGGGCCCCAGCATTTT,CASSHQGPGGPQHF
TRBV27,-,-,TRBJ1-1,TGTGCCAGCAGTTTAGGTAGGGTGGCCACTGAAGCTTTCTTT,CASSLGRVATEAFF
TRBV27,-,-,TRBJ2-1,TGTGCCAGCAGTTTAACGGGGGGCCTTGAGCAGTTCTTC,CASSLTGGLEQFF
TRBV7-4,-,-,TRBJ2-5,TGTGCCAGCAGCCCCCCGGGGGTCCGAGAGACCCAGTACTTC,CASSPPGVRETQYF
TRBV12-3/TRBV12-4,-,-,TRBJ1-2,TGTGCCAGCAGTCCGCCTAGACGGAGGGGAGAAGGCTACACCTTC,CASSPPRRRGEGYTF
TRBV25-1,-,-,TRBJ2-1,TGTGCCAGCAGTAGCTCGGGACCACCCTACTACAATGAGCAGTTCTTC,CASSSSGPPYYNEQFF
TRBV27,-,few,TRBJ1-4,TGTGCCAGCAGTTTGTCCGCCGGGGTGGGGGAAAAACTGTTTTTT,CASSLSAGVGEKLFF
TRBV27,TRBD2,-,TRBJ2-3,TGTGCCAGCAGTCCCGCTGGACTAGCGACAGATACGCAGTATTTT,CASSPAGLATDTQYF
TRBV7-9,-,few,TRBJ1-2,TGTGCCAGCAGCTCAGGGGTAGATGGCTACACCTTC,CASSSGVDGYTF
TRBV27,TRBD1,-,TRBJ2-2,TGTGCCAGCAGTTTGGGACAGGGGAACACCGGGGAGCTGTTTTTT,CASSLGQGNTGELFF
TRBV6-2/TRBV6-3,-,few,TRBJ2-1,TGTGCCAGCAGTTTCGGGACGAACCACAATGAGCAGTTCTTC,CASSFGTNHNEQFF
TRBV7-9,TRBD1,-,TRBJ1-3,TGTGCCAGCAGCTCCAACCGACAGGGCGGGGATGGAAACACCATATATTTT,CASSSNRQGGDGNTIYF
TRBV7-7,-,many,TRBJ2-5,TGTGCCAGCAGGGTCGCCGGGGGTCAAGAGACCCAGTACTTC,CASRVAGGQETQYF
TRBV19,-,many,TRBJ2-1,TGTGCCAGTAGTCATCCGGGCACCTACAATGAGCAGTTCTTC,CASSHPGTYNEQFF
TRBV5-8,-,few,TRBJ2-7,TGTGCCAGCAGCTACCGGGAGACCTACGAGCAGTACTTC,CASSYRETYEQYF
TRBV15,-,-,TRBJ1-4,TGTGCCACCAGCTCCCTTGAGAGATCTGAAAAACTGTTTTTT,CATSSLERSEKLFF
TRBV28,-,-,TRBJ1-1,TGTGCCAGCAGTCAACAGGGAATGAACACTGAAGCTTTCTTT,CASSQQGMNTEAFF
TRBV3-1,-,-,TRBJ1-2,TGTGCCAGCAGCCAAGATCAGTTCGCGGGGGGCGACTATGGCTACACCTTC,CASSQDQFAGGDYGYTF
TRBV12-3/TRBV12-4,TRBD2,few,TRBJ2-5,TGTGCCAGCAGTTGGGCGGGGGGGCAAGAGACCCAGTACTTC,CASSWAGGQETQYF
TRBV4-1,-,-,TRBJ2-7,TGCGCCAGCAGCCAAGAGAGGCCGGCGGACGAGCAGTACTTC,CASSQERPADEQYF
TRBV4-1,TRBD1,-,TRBJ1-1,TGCGCCAGCAGCCAGAAGGGGGCCGTCATGAACACTGAAGCTTTCTTT,CASSQKGAVMNTEAFF
TRBV12-3/TRBV12-4,-,-,TRBJ2-7,TGTGCCAGCAGACCAGGGGCCCAAGACTACGAGCAGTACTTC,CASRPGAQDYEQYF
TRBV12-5,-,-,TRBJ1-1,TGTGCTAGTGGTACCTCCCCAGGGTCAGCTTTCTTT,CASGTSPGSAFF
TRBV4-2,-,few,TRBJ1-6,TGTGCCAGCAGCCAAGAAGCGGCACTTTATAATTCACCCCTCCACTTT,CASSQEAALYNSPLHF